This section outlines one T cell receptor beta chain sequence together with its context. Its cognate antigen is unknown. The data belong to a study of T-cell reconstitution after alpha-beta-depleted transplantation in children. Findings and caveats of the study: One year post-transplant, T-cell counts and diversity were largely derived from T cells produced anew.

J was trimmed by 1 base and V by 3 bases; bases with no gene match: 5. CDR3 length equals 15 residues. CDR1 and CDR2 from the germline V gene are SGDLS and YYNGEE. Construction of the TCRbeta library involved unique molecular identifiers. A single record per CDR3 protein comes from TCRdb applying MiXCR to the PCR reads. The data contain hundreds of thousands of distinct CDR3 sequences, roughly a quarter of them seen just once; the ten biggest clones take up around 4.8%. This chain joins TRBV9 and TRBJ2-3; 7 bases fit TRBD2. This specimen consisted of PBMCs, mostly from graft donor cells, obtained 360 days after TCRalphabeta/CD19-depleted stem cell transplant. This receptor was identified in a female patient aged 2 to 10 who had a stem cell transplant for congenital amegakaryocytic thrombocytopenia, so the T cells may come from the graft donor. The CDR3 DNA reads TGTGCCAGCAGCGCAGTAGCGGGTCGCACAGATACGCAGTATTTT. Translated: CASSAVAGRTDTQYF.